This TCR beta chain was profiled in a study of T cell clonality in common variable immunodeficiency. Many counts were recorded for this clone. The missing CDR3 end, 3 residues past where the read stops, is filled in from the germline J gene. Per the germline V gene, CDR1 is DFQATT and CDR2 is SNEGSKA (reference sequence). This CDR3 has 11 residues. Trimming pared 3 bases from V and 6 bases from J, leaving 8 bases between. The repertoire was sequenced with immunoSEQ multiplex PCR; TCRdb's copy has only in-frame clones and lacks some. There are 35,000 or so clones in the sample, none observed a single time.

This TCR came from a person aged 18 to 75 in good health. The sample taken for sequencing was peripheral blood mononuclear cells. V is TRBV20-1 and J is TRBJ1-2, with D unclear. CDR3: CSASAPDGYTF. CDR3 DNA (partial): TGCAGTGCTAGTGCCCCGGATGGC.